This TCR beta chain was captured in a study of blood T cell repertoires in COVID-19. Assay used: immunoSEQ multiplex PCR; TCRdb lists only in-frame clones, some missing. The data contain 200,000 to 300,000 clones, 85% of them singletons. CDR1 and CDR2 (germline): MDHEN, SYDVKM. V was shortened by 3 bases and J by 10 bases, with 12 bases between the two germline ends. This CDR3 has 12 amino acids. Sequencing was done on a sample of peripheral blood. The source of this sequence is a woman aged 60 to 75 with active or convalescent COVID-19. The rearrangement joins TRBV28 to TRBJ1-1; maybe TRBD1 (5 bases). CDR3 nucleotide sequence: TGTGCCAGCAGTTTGGGGCAGGGCAGAGCTTTCTTT. This translates into CASSLGQGRAFF.